This T cell receptor beta chain was sequenced during a study of T cell repertoires in cytomegalovirus infection. Across the whole study: Public TCR beta signatures were indicative of both CMV infection and a matching HLA type.

Concerning this clonotype: Its specificity is not known.

The CDR3 consists of 16 residues. Germline loops: CDR1 MGHRA, CDR2 YSYEKL. The junction had 6 bases not matched to a gene; V was cut back by 5 bases and J by 2 bases. Via MiXCR, TCRdb re-called the reads, giving one row per CDR3 protein. The table has 750,000 to 900,000 distinct CDR3 sequences, almost 30% seen once. This material consisted of cultured CD8+ T cells from PBMCs, taken from culture after CMV antigen stimulation. The chain combines TRBV4-1 with TRBJ2-3; the match to TRBD2 covers 11 bases. This TCR was recovered from a human donor in good health (CMV status not recorded). Some clones in this sample may be carry-over from other donors' samples. The CDR3 nucleotides are TGCGCCAGCAGCTTCCGACTAGCGGGGAACACAGATACGCAGTATTTT. Its translation: CASSFRLAGNTDTQYF.